This T cell receptor (beta chain) is from a study of blood T cell repertoires in COVID-19. Across the study: Italy, Spain and the United States were the sources of the convalescent and acute COVID-19 samples.

CDR1 and CDR2 (germline): LGHNA, YSLEER. V was cut by 0 bases and J by 4 bases, with 12 bases left in between. This CDR3 has 15 residues. Sequenced by immunoSEQ multiplex PCR; TCRdb stores in-frame clones only, minus some. The sample contains under 85,000 clones, over 60% of which appear only once. The gene calls are TRBV4-3 and TRBJ1-2; no definite D call. Sequencing was performed on peripheral blood. The receptor comes from a woman at least 80 years old with active or convalescent COVID-19. CDR3 nucleotide sequence: TGCGCCAGCAGCCAAGATTTGCGAGATTCCTATGGCTACACCTTC. This gives the protein CASSQDLRDSYGYTF.